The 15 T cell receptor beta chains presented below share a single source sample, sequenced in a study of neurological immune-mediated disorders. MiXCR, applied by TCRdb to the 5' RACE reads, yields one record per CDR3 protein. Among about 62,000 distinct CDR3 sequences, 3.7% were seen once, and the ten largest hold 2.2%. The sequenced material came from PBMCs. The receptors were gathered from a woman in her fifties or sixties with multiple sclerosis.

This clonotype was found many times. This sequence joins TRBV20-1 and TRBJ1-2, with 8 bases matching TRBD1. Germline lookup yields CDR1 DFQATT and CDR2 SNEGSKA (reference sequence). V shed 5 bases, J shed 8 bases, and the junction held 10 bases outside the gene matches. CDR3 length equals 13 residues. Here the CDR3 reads CSAYGQGGRGYTF. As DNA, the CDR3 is TGCAGTGCTTACGGACAGGGAGGAAGAGGCTACACCTTC.

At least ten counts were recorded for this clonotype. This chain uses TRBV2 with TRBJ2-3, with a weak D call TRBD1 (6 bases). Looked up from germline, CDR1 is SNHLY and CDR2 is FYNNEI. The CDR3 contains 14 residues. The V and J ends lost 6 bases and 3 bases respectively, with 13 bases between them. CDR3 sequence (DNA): TGTGCCAGCAGGGAAAGGGGGATAACAGATACGCAGTATTTT. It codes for CASRERGITDTQYF.

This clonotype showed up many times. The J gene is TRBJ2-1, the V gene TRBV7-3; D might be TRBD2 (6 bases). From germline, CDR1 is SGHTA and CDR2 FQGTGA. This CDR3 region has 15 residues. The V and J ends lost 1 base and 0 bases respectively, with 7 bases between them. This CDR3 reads CASSLIGSSYNEQFF. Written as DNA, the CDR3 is TGTGCCAGCAGCTTAATCGGGAGCTCCTACAATGAGCAGTTCTTC.

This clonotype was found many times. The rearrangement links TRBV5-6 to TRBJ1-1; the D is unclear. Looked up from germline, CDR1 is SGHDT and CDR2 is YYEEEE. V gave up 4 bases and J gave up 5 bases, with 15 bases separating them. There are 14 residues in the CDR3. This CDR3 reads CASSTLKAETEAFF. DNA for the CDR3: TGTGCCAGCAGCACTCTGAAGGCAGAAACTGAAGCTTTCTTT.

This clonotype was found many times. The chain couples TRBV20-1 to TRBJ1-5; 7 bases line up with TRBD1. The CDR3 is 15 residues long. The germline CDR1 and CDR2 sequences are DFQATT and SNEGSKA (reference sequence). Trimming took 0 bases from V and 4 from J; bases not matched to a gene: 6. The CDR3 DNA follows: TGCAGTGCTAGAGAGAGGGACAGATATAATCAGCCCCAGCATTTT. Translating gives CSARERDRYNQPQHF.

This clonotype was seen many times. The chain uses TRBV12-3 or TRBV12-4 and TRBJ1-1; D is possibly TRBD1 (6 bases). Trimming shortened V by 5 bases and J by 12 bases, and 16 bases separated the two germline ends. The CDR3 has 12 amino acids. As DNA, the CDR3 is TGTGCCAGCAGTCCACCCGGGACAAGGTCTTTCTTT. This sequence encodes CASSPPGTRSFF.

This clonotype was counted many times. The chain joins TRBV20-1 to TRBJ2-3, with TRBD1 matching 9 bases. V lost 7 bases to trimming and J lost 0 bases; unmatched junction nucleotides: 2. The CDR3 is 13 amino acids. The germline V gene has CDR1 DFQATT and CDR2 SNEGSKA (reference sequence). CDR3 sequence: CSEQGASTDTQYF. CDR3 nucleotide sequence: TGCAGTGAACAGGGGGCTAGCACAGATACGCAGTATTTT.

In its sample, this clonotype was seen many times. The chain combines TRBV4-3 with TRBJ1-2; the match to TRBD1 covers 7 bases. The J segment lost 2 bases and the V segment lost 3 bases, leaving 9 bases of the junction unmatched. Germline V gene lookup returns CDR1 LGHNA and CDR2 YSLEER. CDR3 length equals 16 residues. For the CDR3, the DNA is TGCGCCAGCAGCCAGGGCTACAGGGGACTCAACTATGGCTACACCTTC. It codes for CASSQGYRGLNYGYTF.

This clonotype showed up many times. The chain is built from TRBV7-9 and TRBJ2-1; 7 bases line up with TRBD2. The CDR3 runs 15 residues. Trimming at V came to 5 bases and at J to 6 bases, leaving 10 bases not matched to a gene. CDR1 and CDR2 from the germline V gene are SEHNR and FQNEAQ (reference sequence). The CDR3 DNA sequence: TGTGCCAGCAGCAGGGTAGGGAGGGCCGTCAATGAGCAGTTCTTC. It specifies CASSRVGRAVNEQFF.

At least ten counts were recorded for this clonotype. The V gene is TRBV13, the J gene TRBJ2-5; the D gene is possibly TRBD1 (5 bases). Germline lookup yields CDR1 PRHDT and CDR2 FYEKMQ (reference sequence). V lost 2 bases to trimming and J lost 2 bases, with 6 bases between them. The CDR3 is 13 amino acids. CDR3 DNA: TGTGCCAGCAGCTTACAGGGTCAAGAGACCCAGTACTTC. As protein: CASSLQGQETQYF.

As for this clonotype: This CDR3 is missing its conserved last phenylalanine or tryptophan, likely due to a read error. DNA for the CDR3: TGTGCCAGCAGCGGCGCTGGGCCCGTCGGGCAGTTCAAC. Encoded protein: CASSGAGPVGQFN. The genes are TRBV9 and TRBJ2-1, with D unresolved. Germline CDR1 SGDLS, CDR2 YYNGEE. The V gene lost 3 bases and the J gene lost 12 bases, with 16 bases spanning the gap. The CDR3 is made up of 13 amino acids.

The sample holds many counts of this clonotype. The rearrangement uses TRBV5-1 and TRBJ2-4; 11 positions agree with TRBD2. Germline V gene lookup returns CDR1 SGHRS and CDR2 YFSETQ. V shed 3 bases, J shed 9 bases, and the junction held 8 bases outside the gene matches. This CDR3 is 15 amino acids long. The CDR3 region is CASSYSGGARVIQYF. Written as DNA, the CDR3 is TGCGCCAGCAGCTATAGCGGGGGGGCGAGGGTCATTCAGTACTTC.

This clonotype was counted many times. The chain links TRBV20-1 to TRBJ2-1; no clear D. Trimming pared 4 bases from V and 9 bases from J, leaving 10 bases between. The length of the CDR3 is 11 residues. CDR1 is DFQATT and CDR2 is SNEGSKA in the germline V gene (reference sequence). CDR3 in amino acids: CSAMTYAEQFF. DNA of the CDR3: TGCAGTGCTATGACATACGCTGAGCAGTTCTTC.

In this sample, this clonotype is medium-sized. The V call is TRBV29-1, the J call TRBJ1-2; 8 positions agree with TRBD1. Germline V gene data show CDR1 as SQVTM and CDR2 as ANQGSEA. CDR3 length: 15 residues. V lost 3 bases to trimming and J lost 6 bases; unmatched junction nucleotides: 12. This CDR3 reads CSVDAQGAEGNGYTF. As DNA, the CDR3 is TGCAGCGTTGATGCCCAGGGGGCGGAGGGAAATGGCTACACCTTC.

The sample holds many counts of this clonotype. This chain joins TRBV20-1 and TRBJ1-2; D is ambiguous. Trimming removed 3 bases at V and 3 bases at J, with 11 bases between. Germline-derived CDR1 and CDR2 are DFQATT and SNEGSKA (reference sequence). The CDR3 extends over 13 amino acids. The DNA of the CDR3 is TGCAGTGCTAGTAGGGTTGAGGACTATGGCTACACCTTC. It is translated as CSASRVEDYGYTF.